This T cell receptor beta chain was sequenced in a study of blood T cell repertoires in COVID-19. Sequencing was performed with immunoSEQ multiplex PCR; in TCRdb, only in-frame clones are kept and a portion is missing. The sample has around 300,000 clones; more than 70% are singletons. From germline, CDR1 is SGHAT and CDR2 FQDESV (reference sequence). The CDR3 is made up of 15 amino acids. Trimming took off 6 bases at V and 0 bases at J, with 15 bases between the two ends. This receptor was taken from a woman aged 25 to 39 with COVID-19, enrolled during active disease. The sequenced sample was peripheral blood. This chain uses TRBV11-1 with TRBJ2-7; a weak D match, TRBD1 (5 bases). CDR3 nucleotide sequence: TGTGCCAGCAGTTTAAGGGGTCATGACTCCTACGAGCAGTACTTC. Translated, it gives CASSLRGHDSYEQYF.